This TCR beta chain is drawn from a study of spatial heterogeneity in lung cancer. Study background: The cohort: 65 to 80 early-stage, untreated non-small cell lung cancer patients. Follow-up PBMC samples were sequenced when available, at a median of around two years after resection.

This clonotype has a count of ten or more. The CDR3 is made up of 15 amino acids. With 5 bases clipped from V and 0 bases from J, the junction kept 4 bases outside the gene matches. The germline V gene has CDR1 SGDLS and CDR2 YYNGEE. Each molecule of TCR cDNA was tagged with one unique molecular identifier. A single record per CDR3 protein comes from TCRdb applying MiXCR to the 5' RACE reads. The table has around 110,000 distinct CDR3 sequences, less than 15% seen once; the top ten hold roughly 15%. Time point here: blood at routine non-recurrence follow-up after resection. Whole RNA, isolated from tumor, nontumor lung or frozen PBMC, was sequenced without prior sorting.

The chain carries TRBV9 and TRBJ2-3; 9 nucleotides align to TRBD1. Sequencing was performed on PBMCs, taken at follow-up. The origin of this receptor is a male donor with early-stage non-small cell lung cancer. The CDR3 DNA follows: TGTGCCAGCAGGTACGGGACAGGGAGCACAGATACGCAGTATTTT. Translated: CASRYGTGSTDTQYF.